This entry describes one T cell receptor beta chain. The data are from a study of cytomegalovirus exposure and HLA in healthy donors. This cohort consisted of healthy bone marrow donors. It was with 60 Vbeta and 13 Jbeta primers that the PCR ran. The data were produced by immunoSEQ multiplex PCR, yet TCRdb's version contains in-frame clones alone and is incomplete. This table has 89,000 or so clones, more than 70% appearing once. The sequencing input was PBMCs. This clonotype was sampled from a man aged 18 to 35 in good health and CMV-seropositive.

The CDR3 reads CASSLRGWGSDTQYF. For the CDR3, the DNA is TGTGCCAGCAGTCTCAGGGGTTGGGGTTCAGATACGCAGTATTTT. The rearrangement joins TRBV28 to TRBJ2-3, with a weak D call TRBD1 (6 bases). The CDR3 extends over 15 amino acids. Trimming pared 5 bases from V and 4 bases from J, leaving 16 bases between. CDR1 is MDHEN, CDR2 SYDVKM, per germline.